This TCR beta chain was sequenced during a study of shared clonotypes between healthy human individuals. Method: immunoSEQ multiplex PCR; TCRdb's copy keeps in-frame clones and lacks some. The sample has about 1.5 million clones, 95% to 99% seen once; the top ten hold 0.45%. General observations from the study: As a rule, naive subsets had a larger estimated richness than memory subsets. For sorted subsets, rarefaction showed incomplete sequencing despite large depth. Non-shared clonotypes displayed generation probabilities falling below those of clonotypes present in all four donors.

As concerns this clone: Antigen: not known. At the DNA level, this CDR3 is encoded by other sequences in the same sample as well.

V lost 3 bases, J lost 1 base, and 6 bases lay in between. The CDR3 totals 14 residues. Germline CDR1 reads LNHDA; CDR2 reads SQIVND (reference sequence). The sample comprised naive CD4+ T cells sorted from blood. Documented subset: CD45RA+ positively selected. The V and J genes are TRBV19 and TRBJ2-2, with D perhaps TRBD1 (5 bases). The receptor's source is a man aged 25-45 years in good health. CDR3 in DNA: TGTGCCAGTAGTATCCAGGGGAACACCGGGGAGCTGTTTTTT. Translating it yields CASSIQGNTGELFF.